The entry below gives a single T cell receptor beta chain sequence along with its context. A single count supports this clone. Its antigen remains undetermined. There are no base qualities to consult, and no much larger clone falls within one base. Using the deep immunoSEQ assay, multiplex PCR amplified TCR CDR3 regions from genomic DNA. For each cell subset, the extracted genomic DNA was distributed evenly across all wells of several immunoSEQ 96-well plates, and each plate served as one replicate. For sorted subsets, each replicate PCR was loaded with 200 ng genomic DNA, equivalent to 25,000 to 35,000 T cell genomes. The purified libraries were quantified using a Qubit 3.0 fluorometer, sized with a Bioanalyzer 2100, and then quantified again using the KAPA Library Quantification kit. Every immunoSEQ 96-well plate was sequenced on a separate single-read 150-cycle Illumina NextSeq 550 flow cell. Concerning the study's data processing: Because the immunoSEQ output held only junctional sequences and lacked quality scores, the filtering could not match the filtering applied to full-length reads. Sequences were annotated with PyIR, a Python wrapper for IgBLAST v1.9, and V/J genes and CDR3 were assigned using IMGT germline references. Any read was removed if the V/J assignment was weak (E-value above 1e-6), the CDR3 was missing, or the read contained stop codons, out-of-frame junctions, or ambiguous translated residues. V3J clonotypes were defined as sequences sharing the same inferred V gene, J gene, and CDR3 amino acid sequence. The percentage overlap between two repertoires was calculated by dividing the number of shared unique clonotypes by the size of the smaller repertoire. Repertoire richness was assessed with RTK rarefaction, the Chao1 estimator, and Recon v2.1 estimates of unobserved clonotypes. Generation probabilities were computed with OLGA for all TCRbeta clonotypes obtained by the gDNA method from a few donors. Held by TCRdb, this immuneACCESS table contains in-frame sequences only and omits some clones. Under half of the omission traces to an unresolved V gene where checked; the cause of the rest is unknown. V, J and clone size were drawn from that table, and D and trimming were deduced from the DNA. This sample has approximately 640,000 clones in its table, and roughly 70% of those were observed once. The top ten clones comprise 1.5% to 2% of the sample.

Healthy HIV-negative adults with no recently reported acute infections or vaccinations were included as donors. Every donor was a Caucasian adult residing in Nashville, Tennessee, USA. CD4+ T cells were enriched through magnetic negative selection, after which naive cells were positively selected on CD45RA and the remaining negative fraction served as the memory subset. After blood collection by leukapheresis, PBMCs were isolated using Ficoll-Histopaque density gradient centrifugation and then cryopreserved in the vapor phase of liquid nitrogen. Purity and quantity of every magnetically sorted T cell population were checked by analytical flow cytometry. Genomic DNA was isolated from each sorted fraction and quantified by UV absorbance on a Nanodrop 2000c. Unmatched junction bases come to 6, with V trimmed by 7 bases and J by 7 bases. CDR1 and CDR2 were assigned from the germline V gene as SGHAT and FQNNGV. Counted from cysteine to phenylalanine, this CDR3 has 14 amino acids. CDR3 DNA only is kept here, 42 bases in frame from base 1.

This sample was included in a study of shared clonotypes between healthy human individuals (dated by TCRdb to about 2020). Some background on the complete study: The cohort comprised a couple of women and a few men aged 18 to 49 years. Per donor, leukapheresis produced somewhere between about 0.94 and 9.5 billion PBMCs. To increase sequencing depth and limit assay-specific biases, TCR repertoire library preparation and sequencing were carried out by different laboratories using diverse techniques. To estimate repertoire size and how much clonotypes are shared between individuals, the study performed deep sequencing of blood TCR repertoires from five healthy adults. For each donor, three plates each were used for CD4 naive and CD4 memory, two plates were used for CD8 naive, and one plate was used for CD8 memory.

Summary of the overall study and its limitations: About 5% of naive CD4, around 3.6% of naive CD8, 2.3% of memory CD4, and less than 0.45% of memory CD8 clonotypes were shared across several donors. Sampling was restricted to blood, and TCR repertoires in tissues likely differ from the TCR repertoires found in blood. Compared with non-shared clonotypes, clonotypes shared by all four sorted-subset donors had higher generation probabilities. Rarefaction of sorted-subset datasets indicated incomplete sequencing despite the large sequencing depth. Because the study included only a small number of donors, the genetic and exposure-history diversity represented was limited. Pairwise subsampling led to the expectation that sequencing depth would affect the degree of clonotype sharing among donors. Estimated clonotype richness was generally larger for naive than for memory subsets.

This receptor was obtained from a woman in her 30s in good health. Recombination joined TRBV11-2 with TRBJ1-4; a stretch of 10 junction bases matches TRBD1. What was sequenced was memory CD4+ T cells sorted from blood. The cell subset or site label of this sample denotes: CD45RA-negative fraction. The encoded CDR3 is CASTSGQGIEKLFF. The DNA sequence reads TGTGCCAGCACCTCGGGACAGGGGATTGAAAAACTGTTTTTT.